This TCR beta chain was identified in a study of T cell repertoires in cytomegalovirus infection. Each CDR3 protein gets one entry after TCRdb re-called the reads with MiXCR. The profile shows roughly 140,000 distinct CDR3 sequences, less than 25% of them singletons. Sequencing input: PBMCs. This sequence originates from a human donor in good health (CMV status not recorded). Some clones in this sample may be carry-over from other donors' samples.

CDR3 sequence reads: CASSSEVIQGYTF. The DNA for the CDR3 is TGTGCCAGCAGTTCAGAAGTTATTCAGGGCTACACCTTC. This chain connects TRBV28 to TRBJ1-2; D is unresolved. The CDR3 contains 13 residues. Germline loops: CDR1 MDHEN, CDR2 SYDVKM. Trimming left V 4 bases short and J 8 bases short, with 14 bases between.